One sample yielded the 18 T cell receptor beta chains listed below, sequenced in a study of blood T cell repertoires in COVID-19. Assay used: immunoSEQ multiplex PCR; TCRdb lists only in-frame clones, some missing. The table shows about 190,000 clones, with around nine tenths occurring only once. The material sequenced was peripheral blood. The source of these receptors is a man aged 25-45 years with acute or convalescent COVID-19.

The chain links TRBV27 to TRBJ2-1; 16 bases align to TRBD2. Looked up from germline, CDR1 is MNHEY and CDR2 is SMNVEV (reference sequence). The CDR3 loop spans 17 amino acids. J lost 10 bases, V lost 0 bases, and 6 bases had no gene match. CDR3 in DNA: TGTGCCAGCAGTTTATCGGGACTAGCGGGGGGGCTGGGCGAGCAGTTCTTC. It codes for CASSLSGLAGGLGEQFF.

The gene calls are TRBV7-2 and TRBJ2-3, with D hard to call. The CDR3 contains 14 residues. With 1 base removed from V and 4 bases from J, the gap between germline ends came to 9 bases. The germline CDR1 and CDR2 sequences are SGHTA and FQGNSA. The CDR3 reads CASSLGVGADTQYF. CDR3 in DNA: TGTGCCAGCAGCTTAGGGGTGGGCGCAGATACGCAGTATTTT.

The chain uses TRBV25-1 and TRBJ1-3; 8 nucleotides agree with TRBD1. The CDR3 consists of 14 residues. The germline V gene has CDR1 MGHDK and CDR2 SYGVNS. The junction had 5 bases not matched to a gene; V was cut back by 4 bases and J by 6 bases. DNA for the CDR3: TGTGCCAGCAGTGCCCAGGGGGCGGCAAACACCATATATTTT. Protein: CASSAQGAANTIYF.

This rearrangement joins TRBV5-1 to TRBJ2-5; 8 bases match TRBD2. V was clipped by 4 bases and J by 2 bases; unmatched bases: 10. This CDR3 has 16 residues. Germline loops: CDR1 SGHRS, CDR2 YFSETQ. This chain's CDR3 is CASSPAGTRPQETQYF. In DNA form, the CDR3 reads TGCGCCAGCAGCCCTGCCGGGACTAGGCCTCAAGAGACCCAGTACTTC.

Only a few counts were recorded for this clone. V gene TRBV5-4 combines with J gene TRBJ1-2; 8 bases fit TRBD1. The junction had 6 bases not matched to a gene; V was cut back by 5 bases and J by 6 bases. CDR1 and CDR2 (germline): SGHNT, YYREEE (reference sequence). The CDR3 loop spans 13 amino acids. Here the CDR3 reads CASSLTGEDGYTF. The CDR3 DNA reads as TGTGCCAGCAGTTTGACAGGGGAGGATGGCTACACCTTC. Full variable domain (missing parts from reference TRBV5-4 and TRBJ1-2): ETGVTQSPTHLIKTRGQQVTLRCSSQSGHNTVSWYQQALGQGPQFIFQYYREEENGRGNFPPRFSGLQFPNYSSELNVNALELDDSALYLCASSLTGEDGYTFGSGTRLTVV.

V and J are TRBV14 and TRBJ1-1; D unresolved. Germline values: CDR1 SGHDN, CDR2 FVKESK. The CDR3 is 13 amino acids. Trimming left V 0 bases short and J 3 bases short, with 5 bases between. For the CDR3, the DNA is TGTGCCAGCAGCCAAGAGAGGGACACTGAAGCTTTCTTT. Translating it yields CASSQERDTEAFF. Full variable domain (remainder filled in from reference TRBV14 and TRBJ1-1): EAGVTQFPSHSVIEKGQTVTLRCDPISGHDNLYWYRRVMGKEIKFLLHFVKESKQDESGMPNNRFLAERTGGTYSTLKVQPAELEDSGVYFCASSQERDTEAFFGQGTRLTVV.

The CDR3 here is CASSLEDGARTNEKLFF. The DNA of the CDR3 is TGCGCCAGCAGCTTGGAAGATGGGGCTCGCACTAATGAAAAACTGTTTTTT. This chain joins TRBV5-1 and TRBJ1-4, with D possibly matching TRBD1 (5 bases). The CDR3 runs 17 residues. Looked up from germline, CDR1 is SGHRS and CDR2 is YFSETQ. Trimming shortened V by 0 bases and J by 2 bases, and 14 bases separated the two germline ends. Full variable domain (outside the CDR3, taken from reference TRBV5-1 and TRBJ1-4): KAGVTQTPRYLIKTRGQQVTLSCSPISGHRSVSWYQQTPGQGLQFLFEYFSETQRNKGNFPGRFSGRQFSNSRSEMNVSTLELGDSALYLCASSLEDGARTNEKLFFGSGTQLSVL.

This clone was recorded a few times. The CDR3 sequence is CASTSLAGTYEQYF. DNA of the CDR3: TGTGCCAGCACCTCTCTAGCGGGTACCTACGAGCAGTACTTC. The chain combines TRBV2 with TRBJ2-7; 8 nucleotides align to TRBD2. The length of the CDR3 is 14 residues. With V trimmed by 7 bases and J by 2 bases, 7 bases remained unmatched. CDR1 and CDR2 from the germline V gene are SNHLY and FYNNEI.

V and J are TRBV27 and TRBJ1-1; 7 bases are shared with TRBD1. This CDR3 comprises 14 residues. Germline CDR1 is MNHEY and CDR2 is SMNVEV (reference sequence). V gave up 3 bases and J gave up 5 bases; unmatched junction bases: 6. As DNA, the CDR3 is TGTGCCAGCAGTTTGGAGGGGGCGGGTACTGAAGCTTTCTTT. Protein: CASSLEGAGTEAFF.

The chain joins TRBV28 to TRBJ1-6; 7 nucleotides agree with TRBD1. Germline trimming cut 6 bases from V and 13 bases from J; bases unmatched to any gene: 9. Germline V lookup: CDR1 MDHEN, CDR2 SYDVKM. CDR3 length equals 13 residues. The CDR3 sequence: CASSPDRVRPLHF. The DNA for the CDR3 is TGTGCCAGCAGCCCAGACAGGGTTCGGCCCCTCCACTTT.

The rearrangement joins TRBV10-1 to TRBJ2-3; D might be TRBD1 (7 bases). Germline V gives CDR1 WNHNN, CDR2 SYGVQD (reference sequence). This CDR3 is 15 amino acids long. V shed 2 bases and J shed 5 bases, with 14 bases lying between them. DNA for the CDR3: TGCGCCAGCAGTGAGCGGGCAGGGGGGCAAGATACGCAGTATTTT. It translates to CASSERAGGQDTQYF.

The gene calls are TRBV7-9 and TRBJ1-2; 8 nucleotides line up with TRBD1. This CDR3 spans 14 amino acids. Per the germline V gene, CDR1 is SEHNR and CDR2 is FQNEAQ (reference sequence). After removal of 5 bases from V and 3 bases from J, the junction contained 5 bases not matched to a gene. DNA of the CDR3: TGTGCCAGCAGCCTCACGACAGGGGACTATGGCTACACCTTC. This translates into CASSLTTGDYGYTF.

The genes are TRBV27 and TRBJ2-1, with TRBD2 matching 11 bases. Germline CDR1 reads MNHEY; CDR2 reads SMNVEV (reference sequence). The CDR3 contains 16 residues. Trimming cost V 1 base and J 6 bases; bases outside gene matches: 5. The CDR3 loop is CASSLFGLAGGNEQFF. Here the CDR3 DNA reads TGTGCCAGCAGTTTATTCGGGCTAGCGGGAGGCAATGAGCAGTTCTTC.

This clone occurred once. The chain couples TRBV3-1 (or the pseudogene TRBV3-2) to TRBJ1-1; TRBD1 might be the D (5 bases). This CDR3 spans 15 amino acids. Trimming stripped 1 base from V and 0 bases from J, with 9 bases between. From germline, CDR1 is LGHDT and CDR2 YNNKEL (reference sequence). The CDR3 coding sequence is TGTGCCAGCAGCCAAGTAGGGGCACTGAACACTGAAGCTTTCTTT. It encodes CASSQVGALNTEAFF.

There are a few counts of this clone. The rearrangement joins TRBV10-2 to TRBJ2-7, with 7 bases fitting TRBD1. The CDR3 extends over 13 amino acids. J gave up 3 bases and V 8 bases, and 7 bases lay outside the gene matches. Germline CDR1 and CDR2: WSHSY and SAAADI. The CDR3 sequence is CASRGGSIYEQYF. The CDR3 DNA reads as TGCGCCAGCCGAGGGGGCTCAATCTACGAGCAGTACTTC.

The CDR3 spells CASSHRGEQSQPQHF. In DNA, the CDR3 is TGTGCCAGCAGCCACAGGGGAGAGCAATCACAGCCCCAGCATTTT. The V call is TRBV5-8, the J call TRBJ1-5; 7 bases match TRBD1. This CDR3 comprises 15 residues. V lost 4 bases, J lost 7 bases, and 11 bases stayed unmatched. The germline V gene encodes CDR1 SGHTS and CDR2 YDEGEE.

The CDR3 sequence is CASSSDKNSYQETQYF. The CDR3 nucleotides read TGCGCCAGCAGCTCGGACAAGAATTCGTACCAAGAGACCCAGTACTTC. This rearrangement joins TRBV5-1 to TRBJ2-5, with a possible D match to TRBD1 (5 bases). CDR1 SGHRS and CDR2 YFSETQ come from the germline V gene. Trimming took off 3 bases at V and 0 bases at J, with 15 bases between the two ends. CDR3 length: 16 amino acids.

V usage is TRBV2 and J usage is TRBJ1-2; D perhaps matches TRBD1 (5 bases). Germline lookup yields CDR1 SNHLY and CDR2 FYNNEI. There are 12 residues in the CDR3. V shed 5 bases and J shed 7 bases, with 11 bases lying between them. CDR3: CASSLGTLGYTF. The DNA of the CDR3 is TGTGCCAGCAGTTTGGGGACTCTTGGCTACACCTTC. Full variable domain (remainder filled in from reference TRBV2 and TRBJ1-2): EPEVTQTPSHQVTQMGQEVILRCVPISNHLYFYWYRQILGQKVEFLVSFYNNEISEKSEIFDDQFSVERPDGSNFTLKIRSTKLEDSAMYFCASSLGTLGYTFGSGTRLTVV.